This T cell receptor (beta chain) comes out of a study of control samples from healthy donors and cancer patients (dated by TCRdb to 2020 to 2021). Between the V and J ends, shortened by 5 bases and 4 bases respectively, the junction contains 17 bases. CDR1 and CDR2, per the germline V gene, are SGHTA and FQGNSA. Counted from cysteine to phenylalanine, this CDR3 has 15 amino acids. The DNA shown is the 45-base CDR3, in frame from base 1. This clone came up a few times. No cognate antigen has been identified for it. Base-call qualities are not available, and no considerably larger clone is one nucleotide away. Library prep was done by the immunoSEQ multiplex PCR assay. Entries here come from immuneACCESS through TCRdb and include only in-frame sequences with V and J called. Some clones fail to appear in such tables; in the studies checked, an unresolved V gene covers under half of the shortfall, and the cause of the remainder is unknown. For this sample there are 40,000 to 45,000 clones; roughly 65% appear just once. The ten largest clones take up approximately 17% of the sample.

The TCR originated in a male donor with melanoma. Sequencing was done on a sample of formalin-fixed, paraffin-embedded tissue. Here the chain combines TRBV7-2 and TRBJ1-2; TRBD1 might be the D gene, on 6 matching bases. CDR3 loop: CASSPSGGRGYGYTF. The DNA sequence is TGTGCCAGCAGCCCGAGTGGGGGGCGAGGCTATGGCTACACCTTC.